The text below deals with one TCR beta chain. What it recognizes is unknown. The source of the sample is a study of T cells after yellow fever vaccination. Turning to the study itself: Preparation of the low-cell-number fractions used SMART-Seq v4 Ultra Low Input. Study results and caveats: Weaker, the secondary response had a peak occurring faster, on day 5 versus 15. Subsequent booster samples again held most clones from primary vaccination (96% CD4, roughly 90% CD8).

MiXCR was run by TCRdb on the 5' RACE reads, yielding one entry per CDR3 protein. In the table there are approximately 580,000 distinct CDR3 sequences, around 17% of which are singletons. CDR3 size: 14 residues. The germline V and J ends were trimmed by 5 bases and 0 bases, with 10 bases remaining between them. The chain couples TRBV12-3 or TRBV12-4 to TRBJ1-1; D is unresolved. The TCR sequence derives from a young man who received the YFV17D yellow fever vaccine. Sequencing used PBMCs, obtained about 5 days after the first yellow fever vaccination. The CDR3 DNA reads TGTGCCAGCAGTAACTTCCACATGAACACTGAAGCTTTCTTT. Translating gives CASSNFHMNTEAFF.